This T cell receptor (beta chain) is drawn from a study of blood T cell repertoires in COVID-19. Overall study: Spain, Italy and the United States supplied samples that represented acute and convalescent COVID-19. PBMCs, B-cell-depleted T cells, or T cells provided the cDNA or gDNA that made up the material.

TCRdb's table, derived via immunoSEQ multiplex PCR, lists solely in-frame clones and lacks some. The profile shows about 270,000 clones, 85% to 90% of them singletons. Donors in Cohort 3 counted as recovered after two negative PCRs, clearance, or symptom resolution. The CDR3 is 15 residues long. Germline loops: CDR1 MGHRA, CDR2 YSYEKL. The V segment lost 8 bases and the J segment 7 bases; nucleotides outside the gene matches: 12. This clone appeared a few times. This chain connects TRBV4-1 to TRBJ2-3, with 10 bases lining up with TRBD2. The TCR originated in a woman aged 18-29 years who had recovered from COVID-19. The sequencing input was PBMCs or T cells enriched from blood (not recorded which). The CDR3: CASRRGLAGENTQYF. The CDR3 bases are TGCGCCAGCCGCCGGGGGCTAGCGGGGGAAAATACGCAGTATTTT.